Listed below are T cell receptor beta chains from one sample, sequenced in a study of a mutant IDH1 vaccine in newly diagnosed glioma. The method was immunoSEQ multiplex PCR; TCRdb's version includes in-frame clones alone and lacks a portion of them. The sample yields around 41,000 clones, roughly 84% seen once. These receptors' antigens are unknown. Here the sequenced sample was PBMCs, taken from a glioma patient whose treatment included an IDH1 peptide vaccine. These receptors all come from a man aged 35 to 55 with glioma. The CDR3 runs from the conserved cysteine through the conserved F or W. The D gene is left open where the match is weak. Where a row states a size, it is once, few, many or the class of an expanded clone; other rows omit it.

TRBV5-1	11	-	-	TRBJ1-2	CASSQTYGYTF	TGCGCCAGCAGCCAGACCTATGGCTACACCTTC
TRBV6-5	14	TRBD2	once	TRBJ2-2	CASRVAGITGELFF	TGTGCCAGCAGGGTAGCGGGAATCACCGGGGAGCTGTTTTTT
TRBV5-1	13	-	-	TRBJ1-2	CASSAGTPAVYTF	TGCGCCAGCAGCGCCGGGACCCCGGCGGTCTACACCTTC
TRBV5-1	15	TRBD2	-	TRBJ2-5	CASSFSGSLGETQYF	TGCGCCAGCAGCTTTAGCGGGAGCCTAGGGGAGACCCAGTACTTC
TRBV4-1	12	-	-	TRBJ2-7	CASSQDTYEQYF	TGCGCCAGCAGCCAAGACACCTACGAGCAGTACTTC
TRBV5-1	15	TRBD1	-	TRBJ2-7	CASSFLDRAGYEQYF	TGCGCCAGCAGCTTCCTGGACAGGGCGGGCTACGAGCAGTACTTC
TRBV5-1	17	TRBD2	-	TRBJ2-3	CASSLGTSGRAVDTQYF	TGCGCCAGCAGCTTGGGGACTAGCGGGAGGGCCGTAGATACGCAGTATTTT
TRBV2	14	-	-	TRBJ1-5	CASGGILTYQPQHF	TGTGCCAGTGGGGGGATACTTACTTACCAGCCCCAGCATTTT
TRBV29-1	14	TRBD1	-	TRBJ2-5	CSVEISGGLETQYF	TGCAGCGTTGAAATATCAGGGGGTTTGGAGACCCAGTACTTC
TRBV6-4	16	-	-	TRBJ2-1	CASSESRDYGSNEQFF	TGTGCCAGCAGTGAATCTAGAGACTATGGGTCCAATGAGCAGTTCTTC
TRBV7-3	14	TRBD1	once	TRBJ2-2	CASSLAGQAGELFF	TGTGCCAGCAGCTTAGCGGGACAGGCCGGGGAGCTGTTTTTT
TRBV27	14	TRBD1	few	TRBJ2-1	CATWDRDSYNEQFF	TGTGCCACCTGGGACAGGGACTCCTACAATGAGCAGTTCTTC
TRBV18	16	-	-	TRBJ1-2	CASSPLGKDPNYGYTF	TGTGCCAGCTCACCGTTAGGAAAGGATCCCAACTATGGCTACACCTTC
TRBV21-1	18	-	-	TRBJ2-4	CASSKGQGRNRAKNIQYF	TGTGCCAGCAGCAAGGGACAGGGCAGAAATAGGGCCAAAAACATTCAGTACTTC
TRBV10-3	14	-	-	TRBJ2-5	CAISPGEGGETQYF	TGTGCCATCAGCCCCGGTGAGGGGGGAGAGACCCAGTACTTC
TRBV7-2	14	-	-	TRBJ1-2	CASSLEVPAYGYTF	TGTGCCAGCAGCTTGGAAGTTCCTGCGTATGGCTACACCTTC
TRBV6-1	13	-	few	TRBJ1-5	CASGDRGNQPQHF	TGTGCCAGCGGAGACAGAGGCAATCAGCCCCAGCATTTT
TRBV29-1	12	-	-	TRBJ2-5	CSVVGELETQYF	TGCAGCGTTGTGGGGGAATTGGAGACCCAGTACTTC
TRBV9	14	-	-	TRBJ1-2	CASSVNTGTSGYTF	TGTGCCAGCAGCGTCAACACCGGGACCTCCGGCTACACCTTC
TRBV7-3	16	-	-	TRBJ2-2	CASSPQVNANTGELFF	TGTGCCAGCAGCCCACAGGTCAACGCGAACACCGGGGAGCTGTTTTTT
TRBV27	16	-	-	TRBJ1-2	CASSLSGFGTPYGYTF	TGTGCCAGCAGTTTATCGGGCTTCGGGACACCCTATGGCTACACCTTC
TRBV6-5	12	-	-	TRBJ2-3	CASSYRRDTQYF	TGTGCCAGCAGTTACCGCCGGGATACGCAGTATTTT
TRBV25-1	14	-	-	TRBJ2-7	CASSELGKGYEQYF	TGTGCCAGCAGTGAGCTCGGGAAGGGCTACGAGCAGTACTTC